Presented here are 32 T cell receptor beta chains from one specimen sequenced in a study of blood T cell repertoires in COVID-19. Profiled with immunoSEQ multiplex PCR; TCRdb holds only in-frame clones, not every one. Here the sample spans over 110,000 clones, about 91% being singletons. The sample taken for sequencing was peripheral blood. The receptors were gathered from a human donor in a cohort sampled during active COVID-19.

The chain combines TRBV13 with TRBJ1-4; 8 nucleotides match TRBD1. Germline CDR1 PRHDT, CDR2 FYEKMQ (reference sequence). The CDR3 is 15 amino acids. V dropped 6 bases and J dropped 4; count of bases not matched to a gene: 7. The CDR3 region has the DNA TGTGCCAGCAGTTCCACAGGGGGTAGTAATGAAAAACTGTTTTTT. This gives the protein CASSSTGGSNEKLFF.

The chain employs TRBV6-5 and TRBJ1-1; D remains unclear. The V end was cut by 0 bases, the J end by 4 bases, with 12 bases between. Germline V gene lookup returns CDR1 MNHEY and CDR2 SVGAGI. The CDR3 covers 15 residues. The CDR3 DNA sequence: TGTGCCAGCAGTTACTCGATTGGGCCTTTCACTGAAGCTTTCTTT. Protein product: CASSYSIGPFTEAFF.

The genes are TRBV7-2 and TRBJ2-7; 9 nucleotides line up with TRBD1. With 4 bases clipped from V and 3 bases from J, the junction kept 4 bases outside the gene matches. This CDR3 contains 14 residues. Germline assignment: CDR1 SGHTA and CDR2 FQGNSA. CDR3 region: CASSSLDRGYEQYF. CDR3 sequence (DNA): TGTGCCAGCAGCTCCCTGGACAGGGGCTACGAGCAGTACTTC.

The V gene is TRBV7-9, the J gene TRBJ2-1; TRBD1 aligns across 7 bases. V was clipped by 1 base and J by 8 bases; unmatched bases: 2. Germline loops: CDR1 SEHNR, CDR2 FQNEAQ (reference sequence). The CDR3 has 13 amino acids. The CDR3 DNA follows: TGTGCCAGCAGCTTAGACAGGGGCGATGAGCAGTTCTTC. It is translated as CASSLDRGDEQFF. The full variable domain, rest sourced from reference TRBV7-9 and TRBJ2-1, is DTGVSQNPRHKITKRGQNVTFRCDPISEHNRLYWYRQTLGQGPEFLTYFQNEAQLEKSRLLSDRFSAERPKGSFSTLEIQRTEQGDSAMYLCASSLDRGDEQFFGPGTRLTVL.

V and J are TRBV18 and TRBJ1-2, with 8 positions matching TRBD1. The CDR3 has 14 amino acids. Per germline, CDR1 KGHSH and CDR2 LQKENI. After removal of 4 bases from V and 5 bases from J, the junction contained 6 bases not matched to a gene. The CDR3 DNA reads as TGTGCCAGCTCACTAGGACAGGGACTATATGGCTACACCTTC. Translation: CASSLGQGLYGYTF.

The rearrangement links TRBV7-8 to TRBJ2-5; 9 positions match TRBD1. With 5 bases clipped from V and 4 bases from J, the junction kept 8 bases outside the gene matches. Germline V gene lookup returns CDR1 SGHVS and CDR2 FQNEAQ. This CDR3 comprises 15 residues. The CDR3 DNA sequence: TGTGCCAGCAGCCTCTCCACGGGACAGGGAGAGACCCAGTACTTC. The encoded protein is CASSLSTGQGETQYF.

The chain has TRBV3-1 (or the pseudogene TRBV3-2) and TRBJ2-5, with 15 bases aligning to TRBD2. Germline CDR1 is LGHDT and CDR2 is YNNKEL (reference sequence). The length of the CDR3 is 18 residues. Losses at the gene ends were 1 base for V and 7 bases for J; bases not matched to a gene: 10. CDR3 coding DNA: TGTGCCAGCAGCCAAGCCGGGACTAGCGGGGGGCGCACGGGGACCCAGTACTTC. Translated, it gives CASSQAGTSGGRTGTQYF.

The chain carries TRBV6-4 and TRBJ1-2; perhaps TRBD1 as D (6 bases). The CDR3 runs to 15 residues. Between the trimmed V and J ends, which lost 0 bases and 4 bases, there was a span of 12 bases. Germline V CDR1 and CDR2: MRHNA, SNTAGT. CDR3 bases: TGTGCCAGCAGTGACTCCCCAGGGGAGACCTATGGCTACACCTTC. Its translation is CASSDSPGETYGYTF.

This sequence joins TRBV2 and TRBJ2-1; 8 positions match TRBD1. Germline assignment: CDR1 SNHLY and CDR2 FYNNEI. The CDR3 loop spans 14 amino acids. V gave up 2 bases and J gave up 9 bases; unmatched junction bases: 6. The CDR3 sequence: CASSERRTGFEQFF. Here the CDR3 DNA reads TGTGCCAGCAGTGAAAGGAGGACAGGGTTTGAGCAGTTCTTC.

This CDR3 reads CASRRPGLRAGTQYF. CDR3 in DNA: TGTGCCAGCAGAAGACCAGGACTTCGAGCGGGGACCCAGTACTTC. The gene calls are TRBV27 and TRBJ2-5; D may be TRBD2 (6 bases). This CDR3 region has 15 residues. V dropped 6 bases and J dropped 7 bases, with 21 bases sitting between them. Germline V lookup: CDR1 MNHEY, CDR2 SMNVEV (reference sequence).

The chain couples TRBV6-2 or TRBV6-3 to TRBJ2-7; D possibly corresponds to TRBD1 (5 bases). Trimming cost V 0 bases and J 4 bases, with 16 bases left between them. The CDR3 length is 16 residues. Germline-derived CDR1 and CDR2 are MNHEY and SVGEGT. CDR3 sequence (DNA): TGTGCCAGCAGTTACTCCTGGGGCCTGAGAGTGTACGAGCAGTACTTC. Translation: CASSYSWGLRVYEQYF.

V is TRBV7-2 and J is TRBJ1-5; maybe TRBD1 (6 bases). Trimming shortened V by 0 bases and J by 4 bases, and 13 bases separated the two germline ends. The CDR3 is 16 amino acids. CDR1 and CDR2 (germline): SGHTA, FQGNSA. In DNA, the CDR3 is TGTGCCAGCAGCTTAGCGCGGACAGCGGCGAATCAGCCCCAGCATTTT. Amino acid sequence: CASSLARTAANQPQHF.

CDR3 loop: CASSLVTGDLSRGYTF. The CDR3, as DNA: TGTGCCAGCAGCTTGGTGACAGGGGATCTCTCGCGAGGCTACACCTTC. The chain uses TRBV7-9 and TRBJ1-2; 8 bases map to TRBD1. CDR1 is SEHNR and CDR2 is FQNEAQ in the germline V gene (reference sequence). The trim removed 3 bases at V and 8 bases at J, leaving 14 bases unmatched. The CDR3 is 16 residues long.

This clone was seen only a few times. J is TRBJ2-2 and V is TRBV23-1, with D perhaps matching TRBD1 (5 bases). TRBV23-1 is treated as an ORF (open reading frame) with a function not yet certain. This CDR3 is 18 amino acids long. The germline V and J ends were trimmed by 0 bases and 1 base, with 15 bases remaining between them. For the CDR3, the DNA is TGCGCCAGCAGTCAATCGAAAGAACGGACAAGGAACACCGGGGAGCTGTTTTTT. This gives the protein CASSQSKERTRNTGELFF.

V gene TRBV13 combines with J gene TRBJ1-3; D is undetermined. With 1 base removed from V and 5 bases from J, the gap between germline ends came to 9 bases. The CDR3 loop spans 14 amino acids. Germline lookup yields CDR1 PRHDT and CDR2 FYEKMQ (reference sequence). This CDR3 is CASSLVLRRNTIYF. The CDR3, as DNA: TGTGCCAGCAGCTTAGTTTTGAGGAGAAACACCATATATTTT.

The gene calls are TRBV9 and TRBJ2-1; 14 nucleotides align to TRBD2. Looked up from germline, CDR1 is SGDLS and CDR2 is YYNGEE. Trimming took 3 bases from V and 8 from J; bases not matched to a gene: 16. There are 19 residues in the CDR3. CDR3 sequence (DNA): TGTGCCAGCAGCGCTCGGACTAGCGGGGGGCTCACCCCCTGGGATGAGCAGTTCTTC. Protein product: CASSARTSGGLTPWDEQFF. Drawing the rest from reference TRBV9 and TRBJ2-1, the complete variable domain is DSGVTQTPKHLITATGQRVTLRCSPRSGDLSVYWYQQSLDQGLQFLIQYYNGEERAKGNILERFSAQQFPDLHSELNLSSLELGDSALYFCASSARTSGGLTPWDEQFFGPGTRLTVL.

CDR3: CASSDPGENYGYTF. The DNA for the CDR3 is TGTGCCAGCAGTGATCCAGGCGAGAACTATGGCTACACCTTC. J is TRBJ1-2 and V is TRBV2, with D uncertain. Trimming left V 3 bases short and J 2 bases short, with 10 bases between. Germline-derived CDR1 and CDR2 are SNHLY and FYNNEI. CDR3 length equals 14 residues.

V usage is TRBV7-9 and J usage is TRBJ2-7, with D perhaps TRBD2 (6 bases). V shed 3 bases and J shed 3 bases, with 12 bases lying between them. The length of the CDR3 is 14 residues. Germline assignment: CDR1 SEHNR and CDR2 FQNEAQ (reference sequence). The CDR3 DNA sequence: TGTGCCAGCAGCTTTTCGGCGGGGCTCTACGAGCAGTACTTC. Protein product: CASSFSAGLYEQYF.

Turning to this clone: Other DNA sequences in the sample encode the same CDR3. The chain employs TRBV6-1 and TRBJ2-5; 9 bases match TRBD2. V lost 1 base to trimming and J lost 0 bases; unmatched junction nucleotides: 0. CDR1 and CDR2 from the germline V gene are MNHNS and SASEGT. The CDR3 is 15 residues long. The CDR3: CASSEGLADQETQYF. In nucleotides, the CDR3 is TGTGCCAGCAGTGAAGGACTAGCGGACCAAGAGACCCAGTACTTC.

This clone was seen a single time. The rearrangement joins TRBV27 to TRBJ2-3, with 15 positions matching TRBD2. CDR1 is MNHEY, CDR2 SMNVEV, per germline (reference sequence). Losses at the gene ends were 5 bases for V and 6 bases for J; bases not matched to a gene: 9. The CDR3 totals 17 residues. The CDR3 DNA reads TGTGCCAGCAGTCTGGGACTAGCGGGGGGTTTGGGGGATACGCAGTATTTT. Translation: CASSLGLAGGLGDTQYF.

The chain has TRBV27 and TRBJ2-1; 9 bases fit TRBD2. From germline, CDR1 is MNHEY and CDR2 SMNVEV (reference sequence). The ends lost 2 bases at V and 0 bases at J; junction bases unmatched: 2. The CDR3 loop spans 16 amino acids. The DNA of the CDR3 is TGTGCCAGCAGTTTAATAGCGGGGGCCTCCTACAATGAGCAGTTCTTC. It yields the protein CASSLIAGASYNEQFF.

The J gene is TRBJ1-5, the V gene TRBV6-5; D is possibly TRBD1 (6 bases). The V and J ends lost 5 bases and 2 bases respectively, with 13 bases between them. The CDR3 has 15 amino acids. Germline assignment: CDR1 MNHEY and CDR2 SVGAGI. The CDR3 reads CASSPQGKGNQPQHF. The DNA for the CDR3 is TGTGCCAGCAGTCCACAGGGAAAGGGCAATCAGCCCCAGCATTTT.

This chain joins TRBV19 and TRBJ1-2, with a tentative D call TRBD1 (5 bases). Trimming shortened V by 3 bases and J by 8 bases, and 16 bases separated the two germline ends. Germline V CDR1 and CDR2: LNHDA, SQIVND (reference sequence). The CDR3 is 14 amino acids. The DNA of the CDR3 is TGTGCCAGTAGTATTAACCGGCAGGGTGGGGGCTACACCTTC. Translation: CASSINRQGGGYTF.

V usage is TRBV18 and J usage is TRBJ2-3; D gene uncertain. Germline V CDR1 and CDR2: KGHSH, LQKENI. Deletions cut 3 bases from V and 3 bases from J, with 4 bases between. This CDR3 has 12 residues. The CDR3 sequence is CASSPQTDTQYF. Written as DNA, the CDR3 is TGTGCCAGCTCACCCCAAACAGATACGCAGTATTTT.

The J gene is TRBJ2-7, the V gene TRBV4-1; the D gene is possibly TRBD1 (6 bases). Germline assignment: CDR1 MGHRA and CDR2 YSYEKL. Trimming took off 3 bases at V and 4 bases at J, with 16 bases between the two ends. The CDR3 has 15 amino acids. CDR3 in DNA: TGCGCCAGCAGCCATCTGGCAGGGGCGGTTTACGAGCAGTACTTC. Translated, it gives CASSHLAGAVYEQYF.

V is TRBV7-7 and J is TRBJ2-1, with D possibly matching TRBD2 (6 bases). The CDR3 contains 15 residues. Trimming shortened V by 3 bases and J by 1 base, and 10 bases separated the two germline ends. Germline CDR1 SSHAT, CDR2 FNYEAQ (reference sequence). This CDR3 is CASSFSGASYNEQFF. The CDR3 bases are TGTGCCAGCAGCTTTAGCGGTGCTTCCTACAATGAGCAGTTCTTC.

This chain joins TRBV7-9 and TRBJ2-3, with a tentative D call TRBD1 (5 bases). Looked up from germline, CDR1 is SEHNR and CDR2 is FQNEAQ (reference sequence). The CDR3 is made up of 14 amino acids. Trimming pared 1 base from V and 2 bases from J, leaving 7 bases between. CDR3 nucleotides: TGTGCCAGCAGCTTAGAGGGGTTCACAGATACGCAGTATTTT. Protein product: CASSLEGFTDTQYF.

Notes on this clone: Other DNA variants within this sample encode the same CDR3. V is TRBV6-5 and J is TRBJ1-3; the D is unclear. V was trimmed by 2 bases and J by 0 bases, leaving 8 bases between them. CDR3 length equals 15 residues. Germline CDR1 and CDR2: MNHEY and SVGAGI. CDR3 sequence reads: CASSYGPSSGNTIYF. DNA of the CDR3: TGTGCCAGCAGTTACGGGCCCAGCTCTGGAAACACCATATATTTT.

V is TRBV5-6 and J is TRBJ1-3; D possibly corresponds to TRBD1 (5 bases). The germline CDR1 and CDR2 sequences are SGHDT and YYEEEE. The CDR3 extends over 13 amino acids. V dropped 4 bases and J dropped 5 bases, with 10 bases sitting between them. The CDR3 is CASSIDSRNTIYF. DNA of the CDR3: TGTGCCAGCAGCATAGACAGCAGAAACACCATATATTTT.

V is TRBV5-1 and J is TRBJ2-5; a possible D gene is TRBD1 (6 bases). CDR3 length: 15 amino acids. The germline V gene has CDR1 SGHRS and CDR2 YFSETQ. V was clipped by 3 bases and J by 2 bases, with 14 bases between them. CDR3 protein: CASSSQGSGQETQYF. The CDR3 DNA reads as TGCGCCAGCAGCTCACAGGGTTCTGGGCAAGAGACCCAGTACTTC.

The chain joins TRBV27 to TRBJ2-1; 11 bases are a match to TRBD2. The CDR3 runs to 15 residues. V shed 7 bases and J 8 bases; nucleotides not matched to a gene: 10. CDR1 is MNHEY and CDR2 is SMNVEV in the germline V gene (reference sequence). The CDR3 sequence: CASTRVTSGAYEQFF. The DNA of the CDR3 is TGTGCCAGCACCCGGGTGACTAGCGGGGCCTATGAGCAGTTCTTC.

The chain recombines TRBV5-4 with TRBJ2-7; D may be TRBD1 (5 bases). V was pared by 1 base and J by 0 bases, with 14 bases between. Germline V gene sequence: CDR1 SGHNT, CDR2 YYREEE (reference sequence). The CDR3 loop spans 16 amino acids. This chain's CDR3 is CASSLTATASSYEQYF. DNA of the CDR3: TGTGCCAGCAGCTTGACCGCGACAGCGAGCTCCTACGAGCAGTACTTC.